This is a list of T cell receptor beta chains from one sample in a study of breast tumors, draining lymph nodes, adjacent tissues. TCRdb re-analysed the multiplex PCR reads in MiXCR, keeping a single row per CDR3 protein. The sample comprises 270,000 or so distinct CDR3 sequences, about 30% of which are singletons, and about 1% rests with the top ten. The sequenced sample was axillary lymph node tissue. All receptors derive from a female donor with breast cancer. Some clones in this sample may be carry-over from other donors' samples. Each CDR3 is given with its conserved first and last residue. D genes are given only for firm matches. Not every row has a clone size; where given, it reads once, few, many or a size class.

clone_size: -
d_call: TRBD2
v_call: TRBV19
j_call: TRBJ2-6
cdr3_aa: CASTFGTSTGGLSGANVLTF
cdr3_nt: TGTGCCAGTACCTTCGGGACTAGTACCGGGGGATTATCTGGGGCCAACGTCCTGACTTTC

clone_size: once
d_call: TRBD1
v_call: TRBV6-6
j_call: TRBJ1-5
cdr3_aa: CASSSSGTGRDQPQHF
cdr3_nt: TGTGCCAGCAGTTCCTCCGGGACAGGGAGGGATCAGCCCCAGCATTTT

clone_size: few
d_call: TRBD2
v_call: TRBV27
j_call: TRBJ2-7
cdr3_aa: CASSPAGAAPYEQYF
cdr3_nt: TGTGCCAGCAGCCCAGCGGGGGCAGCCCCCTACGAGCAGTACTTC

clone_size: many
d_call: TRBD2
v_call: TRBV4-1
j_call: TRBJ2-1
cdr3_aa: CASSQDVPSGYNEQFF
cdr3_nt: TGCGCCAGCAGCCAAGATGTGCCTAGCGGATACAATGAGCAGTTCTTC

clone_size: many
d_call: TRBD2
v_call: TRBV4-2
j_call: TRBJ2-3
cdr3_aa: CASSQEGSAGGPTDTQYF
cdr3_nt: TGTGCCAGCAGCCAAGAGGGTTCGGCGGGAGGCCCCACAGATACGCAGTATTTT

clone_size: many
d_call: -
v_call: TRBV20-1
j_call: TRBJ1-2
cdr3_aa: CSARAGALYGYTF
cdr3_nt: TGCAGTGCTAGAGCCGGGGCCCTCTATGGCTACACCTTC

clone_size: many
d_call: -
v_call: TRBV10-3
j_call: TRBJ1-2
cdr3_aa: CAISPARAEGYTF
cdr3_nt: TGTGCCATCTCACCCGCCAGGGCTGAAGGCTACACCTTC

clone_size: few
d_call: TRBD2
v_call: TRBV28
j_call: TRBJ2-7
cdr3_aa: CASSPTLAGAYEQYF
cdr3_nt: TGTGCCAGCAGTCCTACACTAGCGGGGGCGTACGAGCAGTACTTC

clone_size: many
d_call: -
v_call: TRBV6-4
j_call: TRBJ2-2
cdr3_aa: CASAPPTGELFF
cdr3_nt: TGTGCCAGCGCTCCCCCCACCGGGGAGCTGTTTTTT

clone_size: many
d_call: TRBD1
v_call: TRBV7-3
j_call: TRBJ1-2
cdr3_aa: CASSSRGRDYGYTF
cdr3_nt: TGTGCCAGCAGCTCCAGGGGGCGCGACTATGGCTACACCTTC

clone_size: many
d_call: -
v_call: TRBV4-3
j_call: TRBJ2-3
cdr3_aa: CASSQDRPAADTQYF
cdr3_nt: TGCGCCAGCAGCCAAGATCGACCCGCGGCGGATACGCAGTATTTT

clone_size: many
d_call: -
v_call: TRBV25-1
j_call: TRBJ2-2
cdr3_aa: CASSEGLRTANTGELFF
cdr3_nt: TGTGCCAGCAGTGAAGGGCTGAGGACAGCTAACACCGGGGAGCTGTTTTTT

clone_size: -
d_call: -
v_call: TRBV2
j_call: TRBJ1-4
cdr3_aa: CAGSEERGVKLFF
cdr3_nt: TGTGCCGGCAGTGAGGAGCGGGGTGTAAAACTGTTTTTT

clone_size: many
d_call: -
v_call: TRBV3-1
j_call: TRBJ2-3
cdr3_aa: CASSPHSGIWADTQYF
cdr3_nt: TGTGCCAGCAGCCCACACTCTGGTATTTGGGCAGATACGCAGTATTTT

clone_size: once
d_call: TRBD1
v_call: TRBV6-4
j_call: TRBJ1-3
cdr3_aa: CASSGTGGKRFESGNTIYF
cdr3_nt: TGTGCCAGCAGTGGGACAGGGGGCAAGAGGTTCGAGTCTGGAAACACCATATATTTT

clone_size: -
d_call: TRBD1
v_call: TRBV28
j_call: TRBJ2-7
cdr3_aa: CASNSGTGGWEQYF
cdr3_nt: TGTGCCAGCAATTCCGGGACAGGGGGTTGGGAGCAGTACTTC

clone_size: many
d_call: -
v_call: TRBV15
j_call: TRBJ2-3
cdr3_aa: CATSRDLLAGMTDTQYF
cdr3_nt: TGTGCCACCAGCAGAGATCTTTTGGCGGGGATGACAGATACGCAGTATTTT

clone_size: many
d_call: TRBD1
v_call: TRBV2
j_call: TRBJ1-2
cdr3_aa: CASSQGAGGYTF
cdr3_nt: TGTGCCAGCAGCCAGGGGGCCGGAGGCTACACCTTC

clone_size: -
d_call: TRBD2
v_call: TRBV6-5
j_call: TRBJ2-3
cdr3_aa: CASTGQTSGSTDTQYF
cdr3_nt: TGTGCCAGCACGGGACAGACTAGCGGCTCCACAGATACGCAGTATTTT

clone_size: once
d_call: -
v_call: TRBV28
j_call: TRBJ1-2
cdr3_aa: CACSRDYGYTF
cdr3_nt: TGTGCCTGCAGTCGGGACTATGGCTACACCTTC

clone_size: many
d_call: -
v_call: TRBV5-4
j_call: TRBJ2-5
cdr3_aa: CASSFKTRYQETQYF
cdr3_nt: TGTGCCAGCAGCTTCAAGACTAGGTACCAAGAGACCCAGTACTTC

clone_size: -
d_call: TRBD2
v_call: TRBV20-1
j_call: TRBJ2-5
cdr3_aa: CSARLAGGAQETQYF
cdr3_nt: TGCAGTGCTCGACTAGCGGGAGGGGCCCAAGAGACCCAGTACTTC

clone_size: many
d_call: TRBD2
v_call: TRBV12-3/TRBV12-4
j_call: TRBJ2-3
cdr3_aa: CASSLAGGPADTQYF
cdr3_nt: TGTGCCAGCAGTTTAGCGGGAGGGCCCGCAGATACGCAGTATTTT

clone_size: many
d_call: -
v_call: TRBV6-5
j_call: TRBJ2-7
cdr3_aa: CASRRADEQYF
cdr3_nt: TGTGCCAGCAGGAGGGCGGACGAGCAGTACTTC

clone_size: many
d_call: TRBD2
v_call: TRBV10-3
j_call: TRBJ2-1
cdr3_aa: CAISDGTSGVNEQFF
cdr3_nt: TGTGCCATCAGTGACGGGACTAGCGGGGTGAATGAGCAGTTCTTC

clone_size: many
d_call: -
v_call: TRBV28
j_call: TRBJ1-4
cdr3_aa: CASSLGRATNEKLFF
cdr3_nt: TGTGCCAGCAGCCTGGGCAGAGCAACTAATGAAAAACTGTTTTTT

clone_size: many
d_call: TRBD1
v_call: TRBV7-9
j_call: TRBJ2-5
cdr3_aa: CASTFGDRAETQYF
cdr3_nt: TGTGCCAGCACCTTCGGCGACAGGGCGGAGACCCAGTACTTC

clone_size: many
d_call: -
v_call: TRBV10-3
j_call: TRBJ2-5
cdr3_aa: CAISDGETQETQYF
cdr3_nt: TGTGCCATCAGTGACGGGGAGACCCAAGAGACCCAGTACTTC

clone_size: -
d_call: -
v_call: TRBV4-3
j_call: TRBJ2-2
cdr3_aa: CASSQVKDSHFRDGELFF
cdr3_nt: TGCGCCAGCAGCCAAGTGAAGGACAGCCATTTCCGGGACGGGGAGCTGTTTTTT

clone_size: many
d_call: -
v_call: TRBV12-3/TRBV12-4
j_call: TRBJ1-3
cdr3_aa: CASSLSGLGGNTIYF
cdr3_nt: TGTGCCAGCAGTTTATCGGGGTTAGGTGGAAACACCATATATTTT

clone_size: many
d_call: -
v_call: TRBV5-8
j_call: TRBJ2-3
cdr3_aa: CASDRDQLTDTQYF
cdr3_nt: TGTGCCAGCGACCGGGACCAGCTCACAGATACGCAGTATTTT

clone_size: many
d_call: TRBD1
v_call: TRBV20-1
j_call: TRBJ2-3
cdr3_aa: CSASTRAGGGTDTQYF
cdr3_nt: TGCAGTGCTAGCACCCGGGCAGGGGGAGGCACAGATACGCAGTATTTT

clone_size: many
d_call: TRBD1
v_call: TRBV6-5
j_call: TRBJ2-2
cdr3_aa: CASTTALQGYTGELFF
cdr3_nt: TGTGCCAGCACTACTGCCTTACAGGGGTACACCGGGGAGCTGTTTTTT

clone_size: -
d_call: -
v_call: TRBV10-3
j_call: TRBJ1-5
cdr3_aa: CAISIGNDQPQHF
cdr3_nt: TGTGCCATCAGTATAGGGAATGATCAGCCCCAGCATTTT

clone_size: many
d_call: TRBD2
v_call: TRBV20-1
j_call: TRBJ2-3
cdr3_aa: CSARDGLAVQTDTQYF
cdr3_nt: TGCAGTGCTAGAGACGGACTAGCGGTTCAAACAGATACGCAGTATTTT

clone_size: -
d_call: -
v_call: TRBV28
j_call: TRBJ2-5
cdr3_aa: CASSFRGAGVRETQYF
cdr3_nt: TGTGCCAGCAGTTTTAGAGGGGCAGGCGTACGAGAGACCCAGTACTTC

clone_size: many
d_call: TRBD2
v_call: TRBV7-3
j_call: TRBJ2-3
cdr3_aa: CASSPPGGDTQYF
cdr3_nt: TGTGCCAGCAGCCCACCGGGAGGAGATACGCAGTATTTT

clone_size: many
d_call: -
v_call: TRBV12-3/TRBV12-4
j_call: TRBJ2-2
cdr3_aa: CASSLSITGELFF
cdr3_nt: TGTGCCAGCAGTTTAAGTATCACCGGGGAGCTGTTTTTT

clone_size: -
d_call: -
v_call: TRBV15
j_call: TRBJ1-2
cdr3_aa: CVTSREGGSYGYTF
cdr3_nt: TGTGTCACCAGCAGGGAGGGGGGCTCCTATGGCTACACCTTC

clone_size: -
d_call: TRBD2
v_call: TRBV20-1
j_call: TRBJ2-3
cdr3_aa: CSARAPGLAVTDTQYF
cdr3_nt: TGCAGTGCTAGAGCCCCGGGACTAGCGGTCACAGATACGCAGTATTTT

clone_size: once
d_call: TRBD2
v_call: TRBV12-3/TRBV12-4
j_call: TRBJ2-3
cdr3_aa: CASSFQREGRTDTQYF
cdr3_nt: TGTGCCAGCAGTTTCCAGCGGGAGGGCCGCACAGATACGCAGTATTTT

clone_size: many
d_call: TRBD1
v_call: TRBV9
j_call: TRBJ2-5
cdr3_aa: CASSVTGTASQGETQYF
cdr3_nt: TGTGCCAGCAGCGTAACCGGGACAGCTTCCCAGGGAGAGACCCAGTACTTC

clone_size: many
d_call: TRBD1
v_call: TRBV19
j_call: TRBJ2-7
cdr3_aa: CASSPRTGRTYEQYF
cdr3_nt: TGTGCCAGTAGTCCCCGGACAGGGCGGACCTACGAGCAGTACTTC

clone_size: -
d_call: -
v_call: TRBV28
j_call: TRBJ1-2
cdr3_aa: CASMSTGFYGYTF
cdr3_nt: TGTGCCAGTATGTCGACAGGTTTCTATGGCTACACCTTC

clone_size: few
d_call: -
v_call: TRBV10-1
j_call: TRBJ1-1
cdr3_aa: CASSVGLTRPEAFF
cdr3_nt: TGCGCCAGCAGTGTTGGTCTTACGAGGCCTGAAGCTTTCTTT

clone_size: -
d_call: -
v_call: TRBV28
j_call: TRBJ2-5
cdr3_aa: CASSLLLQGSGETQYF
cdr3_nt: TGTGCCAGCAGTTTACTACTCCAGGGTTCAGGGGAGACCCAGTACTTC

clone_size: -
d_call: -
v_call: TRBV14
j_call: TRBJ1-4
cdr3_aa: CASSQDLSIARETLFF
cdr3_nt: TGTGCCAGCAGCCAAGATCTAAGCATCGCGCGGGAAACGCTGTTTTTT

clone_size: many
d_call: -
v_call: TRBV6-1
j_call: TRBJ1-6
cdr3_aa: CASRPGLTLSPLHF
cdr3_nt: TGTGCCAGCAGGCCGGGCCTTACCCTTTCACCCCTCCACTTT

clone_size: -
d_call: TRBD2
v_call: TRBV29-1
j_call: TRBJ2-3
cdr3_aa: CSAPGVAGLTDTQYF
cdr3_nt: TGCAGCGCCCCCGGGGTAGCGGGGCTCACAGATACGCAGTATTTT

clone_size: many
d_call: -
v_call: TRBV4-3
j_call: TRBJ2-3
cdr3_aa: CASSQTNLRDTQYF
cdr3_nt: TGCGCCAGCAGCCAAACGAACCTGAGAGATACGCAGTATTTT

clone_size: -
d_call: TRBD2
v_call: TRBV7-3
j_call: TRBJ2-7
cdr3_aa: CASSPLEGLAGVSYEQYF
cdr3_nt: TGTGCCAGCAGCCCCTTAGAGGGACTAGCGGGAGTGTCCTACGAGCAGTACTTC

clone_size: many
d_call: -
v_call: TRBV20-1
j_call: TRBJ1-2
cdr3_aa: CSARKGAGGYTF
cdr3_nt: TGCAGTGCTAGAAAAGGGGCTGGGGGCTACACCTTC

clone_size: many
d_call: TRBD2
v_call: TRBV5-1
j_call: TRBJ2-1
cdr3_aa: CASRIGGVGLRLYNEQFF
cdr3_nt: TGCGCCAGCAGGATCGGGGGGGTTGGACTGCGACTATACAATGAGCAGTTCTTC

clone_size: many
d_call: -
v_call: TRBV9
j_call: TRBJ2-7
cdr3_aa: CASSSGNEQYF
cdr3_nt: TGTGCCAGCAGCTCGGGAAATGAGCAGTACTTC

clone_size: -
d_call: -
v_call: TRBV4-1
j_call: TRBJ2-6
cdr3_aa: CASSTPTGANVLTF
cdr3_nt: TGCGCCAGCAGCACCCCAACCGGGGCCAACGTCCTGACTTTC

clone_size: many
d_call: -
v_call: TRBV5-1
j_call: TRBJ2-3
cdr3_aa: CASSLMIAATSTDTQYF
cdr3_nt: TGCGCCAGCAGCCTAATGATAGCGGCGACTAGCACAGATACGCAGTATTTT

clone_size: many
d_call: -
v_call: TRBV19
j_call: TRBJ2-1
cdr3_aa: CASSIGLGKANEQFF
cdr3_nt: TGTGCCAGTAGTATTGGGCTAGGAAAGGCGAATGAGCAGTTCTTC

clone_size: many
d_call: -
v_call: TRBV9
j_call: TRBJ2-5
cdr3_aa: CASSVEVWGETQYF
cdr3_nt: TGTGCCAGCAGCGTAGAAGTCTGGGGGGAGACCCAGTACTTC